This T cell receptor beta chain originates from a study of cytomegalovirus exposure and HLA in healthy donors. For the study at large: Genotyping of 400 or so donors showed that over 80% belonged to the Caucasian-associated ancestry cluster.

On this clone itself: The antigen remains unidentified.

In the PCR, 60 Vbeta and 13 Jbeta primers were used. Here immunoSEQ multiplex PCR was the method, and the copy in TCRdb shows in-frame clones only, minus some. The table lists some 160,000 clones. Trimming stripped 6 bases from V and 1 base from J, with 10 bases between. Germline-derived CDR1 and CDR2 are MGHDK and SYGVNS. The CDR3 sequence is 13 residues long. Findings and caveats of the study: The sole available immune exposure information was CMV serostatus. There were a few CMV-associated chains whose specificity for CMV antigens was confirmed in vitro. The authors reported that TCR beta sequences could predict HLA-A and HLA-B alleles. These predictions were accurate for most subjects in the first cohort.

The TCR comes from a man aged 30-40 years in good health and CMV-seronegative. The sample taken for sequencing was PBMCs. This chain joins TRBV25-1 and TRBJ2-7; possibly TRBD1 for D (6 bases). The CDR3 nucleotides are TGTGCCAGCAGAAAACAGGGTTCCTACGAGCAGTACTTC. Translating it yields CASRKQGSYEQYF.